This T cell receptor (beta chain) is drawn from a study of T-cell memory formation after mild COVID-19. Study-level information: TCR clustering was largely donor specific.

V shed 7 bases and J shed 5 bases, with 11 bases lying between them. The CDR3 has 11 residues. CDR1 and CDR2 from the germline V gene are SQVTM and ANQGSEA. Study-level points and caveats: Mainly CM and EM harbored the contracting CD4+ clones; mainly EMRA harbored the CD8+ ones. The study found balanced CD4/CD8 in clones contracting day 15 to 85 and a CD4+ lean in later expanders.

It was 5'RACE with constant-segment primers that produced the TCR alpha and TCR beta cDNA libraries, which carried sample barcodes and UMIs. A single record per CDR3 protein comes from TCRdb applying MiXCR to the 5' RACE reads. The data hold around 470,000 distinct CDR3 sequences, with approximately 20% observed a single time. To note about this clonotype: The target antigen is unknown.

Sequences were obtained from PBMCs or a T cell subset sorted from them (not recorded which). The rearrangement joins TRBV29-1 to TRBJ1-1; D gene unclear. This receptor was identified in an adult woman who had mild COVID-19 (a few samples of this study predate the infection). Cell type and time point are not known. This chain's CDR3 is CSAKVGTEAFF. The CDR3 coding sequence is TGCAGCGCTAAGGTGGGGACTGAAGCTTTCTTT.